The T cell receptor beta chain described here comes from a study of cytomegalovirus exposure and HLA in healthy donors. Study-wide findings and caveats: Reports state that TCR beta sequences accurately predicted most subjects' HLA-A and HLA-B alleles.

A word on this clone: The antigen is not known.

The germline CDR1 and CDR2 sequences are SGHRS and YFSETQ. CDR3 length: 18 amino acids. The ends were cut back, 0 bases at V and 1 base at J, with 20 bases in the middle. This PCR relied on a set of 60 Vbeta primers and 13 Jbeta primers. In the authors' workflow: In a later analysis, about 9.9 million of 75 million to 90 million unique beta chains occurred in at least two donors. Libraries were prepared by immunoSEQ multiplex PCR; TCRdb keeps only in-frame clonotypes and omits some of them. D and trimming come from the DNA, and the V and J calls and clone size come from that table. The sample carries 250,000 or so clones, nearly 95% recorded once.

The chain combines TRBV5-1 with TRBJ2-7, with D possibly TRBD2 on 5 matching bases. The sample was PBMCs. This receptor was taken from a girl aged 2 to 10 in good health and CMV-seronegative. The CDR3 protein is CASSLGPGGLERSYEQYF. For the CDR3, the DNA is TGCGCCAGCAGCTTGGGACCAGGAGGTTTGGAGCGGTCCTACGAGCAGTACTTC.